Listed below are T cell receptor beta chains from one sample, sequenced in a study of shared clonotypes between healthy human individuals. This table comes from immunoSEQ multiplex PCR, and its TCRdb copy is limited to in-frame clones, with some not included. Here the sample spans more than 400,000 clones, over 70% being singletons. The specimen was PBMCs. Receptors were obtained from a woman aged 35 to 49 in good health. Some clones in this sample may be carry-over from other donors' samples. Each CDR3 is given with its conserved first and last residue. Fields, in order: D gene, clone size, V gene, J gene, CDR3 DNA, CDR3 protein. The D gene is left open where the match is weak. Some rows have no size entry. The others give once, few or many, or a class for an expanded clone.

TRBD2,.,TRBV18,TRBJ2-7,TGTGCCAGCTCACCGGCTAGCGGGTCCTCCTACGAGCAGTACTTC,CASSPASGSSYEQYF
.,.,TRBV20-1,TRBJ2-7,TGCAGTGCTGTAGATTACGAGCAGTACTTC,CSAVDYEQYF
TRBD2,.,TRBV30,TRBJ2-1,TGTGCCTGGAGTGTACAATTATACAAGCGGGAGGGCCTCGGTGAGCAGTTCTTC,CAWSVQLYKREGLGEQFF
TRBD1,.,TRBV28,TRBJ2-5,TGTGCCAGCAGTTTTATAGGGGGCAGCGAGACCCAGTACTTC,CASSFIGGSETQYF
TRBD2,.,TRBV7-8,TRBJ2-1,TGTGCCAGCAGCCTTAGGGCGCTAGCGGACTCCTACAATGAGCAGTTCTTC,CASSLRALADSYNEQFF
TRBD1,.,TRBV30,TRBJ1-2,TGTGCCTGGAGTGGCCTTGGACAGGCCCCTGGCTACACCTTC,CAWSGLGQAPGYTF
.,.,TRBV18,TRBJ2-5,TGTGCCAGCTCACCGGGAGCGCGTAGCGGAGGCGGGGAGACCCAGTACTTC,CASSPGARSGGGETQYF
.,once,TRBV2,TRBJ1-1,TGTGCCAGCAGTGGTGGGTGGAGTGAAGCTTTCTTT,CASSGGWSEAFF
.,.,TRBV4-3,TRBJ2-3,TGCGCCAGCAGCCAAGCCTCCGTCCTTGGGGGTACAGATACGCAGTATTTT,CASSQASVLGGTDTQYF
.,once,TRBV7-2,TRBJ1-1,TGTGCCAGCAGCGTGCCGGGACGGGCGGCCACTGAAGCTTTCTTT,CASSVPGRAATEAFF
TRBD1,.,TRBV7-2,TRBJ1-2,TGTGCCAGCAGCTTAGGGGGGACAGGGGGCGCTTTTGATGGCTACACCTTC,CASSLGGTGGAFDGYTF
.,.,TRBV5-1,TRBJ1-3,TGCGCCAGCAGCCCGGGGACAGGAAACACCATATATTTT,CASSPGTGNTIYF
.,few,TRBV27,TRBJ2-1,TGTGCCAGCAGTCGGCCCACGGGAGCTTACAATGAGCAGTTCTTC,CASSRPTGAYNEQFF
TRBD1,once,TRBV18,TRBJ1-1,TGTGCCAGCTCACCTCGACTCCCAGGACAGGGGGCGAACACTGAAGCTTTCTTT,CASSPRLPGQGANTEAFF
.,many,TRBV7-2,TRBJ2-3,TGTGCCAGCAGTCTAGAGGGACCGACAGATACGCAGTATTTT,CASSLEGPTDTQYF
TRBD1,.,TRBV5-4,TRBJ1-1,TGTGCCAGCAGCATACAGGGGGCGCTTTTGCGGACTGAAGCTTTCTTT,CASSIQGALLRTEAFF